This TCR beta chain came from a study of T-cell memory formation after mild COVID-19 (dated by TCRdb to the early 2020s). Broadly, across the study: TCR sequence clusters from the two donors were found to be largely donor specific. T-cell clones expanding and contracting after mild COVID-19 in two donors were tracked by longitudinal TCRalpha and TCRbeta repertoire sequencing. Two young, previously healthy adult volunteers, one female and one male, were included in the cohort.

Reading the germline V gene gives CDR1 SGHTA and CDR2 FQGTGA. V is pared back by 5 bases and J by 6 bases, with 17 bases lying between the germline termini. The CDR3 sequence holds 15 residues, the cysteine and phenylalanine included. CDR3 DNA is the only sequence kept; it has 45 bases, read in frame from the first base. This clonotype has only a few counts. Its antigen remains undetermined. No clone much larger than this one lies a single base away; base qualities are absent. Ficoll-Paque density gradient centrifugation was used to isolate PBMCs. Paper-wide results and their limitations: The second-wave clones that peaked on day 37 were not confirmed to be SARS-CoV-2 specific. Some responding clones were detected in pre-infection memory, which suggested that pre-existing cross-reactive memory T cells had joined the SARS-CoV-2 response. Contracting CD4+ clones turned up mainly in the CM and EM memory subsets, whereas EMRA was where CD8+ clones were enriched. Only a couple of mild cases were covered in the study, and larger cohorts including severe cases with pre-infection samples were considered necessary. Balanced CD4/CD8 phenotypes were observed for clones contracting from day 15 to 85, whereas a bias towards CD4+ was observed for a second wave of clones expanding from day 15 to 37.

Reads for this sample came from an Illumina NovaSeq 6000. Using 5'RACE with constant-segment primers, TCRalpha and TCRbeta cDNA libraries were constructed, with sample barcodes and unique molecular identifiers added in the process. RNA was extracted from every sample with Trizol reagent. The libraries were amplified in two PCR steps, and the second step added a second sample barcode and Illumina TruSeq adapters. The libraries were sequenced on an Illumina NovaSeq using 2 x 150 bp paired-end reads. The original methods were these. Demultiplexing of reads and collapsing into UMI-guided consensus sequences were performed with migec v1.2.7. With mixcr v2.1.11, UMI consensuses were aligned to TRA and TRB V and J templates and assembled into clonotypes. Expanded or contracted clonotypes were those called significant by both edgeR and NoisET, with noise models trained on biological replicates. For edgeR calls, the cutoffs were a false discovery rate-adjusted p below 0.01 and a log2 fold-change threshold of 1. As an exploratory analysis of dynamics, max-normalized trajectories of the 1000 most abundant clonotypes were examined by PCA with hierarchical clustering. Separately sequenced CD4+ and CD8+ repertoires were used to assign a CD4 or CD8 phenotype to each responding clone. Through fastp at Q25 and MiXCR, TCRdb rebuilt clones from the public reads, retaining in-frame beta chains. Each record represents a unique CDR3 protein, reported with the most common genes and DNA among its rows. The V and J calls and clone size come from TCRdb's table, not from the authors' own analysis. A total of 450,000 or so distinct CDR3 sequences appear in this sample, 15% to 25% of them only once. Roughly 8.4% of the sample rests with the top ten.

The rearranged chain carries TRBV7-3 and TRBJ2-1; the D element could tentatively be TRBD1 or TRBD2, as 6 bases agree for each. The sequence came from an adult woman who had mild COVID-19 (a few samples of this study predate the infection). The sample titles of this study are shuffled in the database, so cell type and time point are left out; the donor was told from shared clones. Sequencing was done on a sample of PBMCs or a T cell subset sorted from them (not recorded which). In nucleotide form, the sequence is TGTGCCAGCAGCCCGGCGGAGGGGGTAATCAATGAGCAGTTCTTC. Its coded protein is CASSPAEGVINEQFF.